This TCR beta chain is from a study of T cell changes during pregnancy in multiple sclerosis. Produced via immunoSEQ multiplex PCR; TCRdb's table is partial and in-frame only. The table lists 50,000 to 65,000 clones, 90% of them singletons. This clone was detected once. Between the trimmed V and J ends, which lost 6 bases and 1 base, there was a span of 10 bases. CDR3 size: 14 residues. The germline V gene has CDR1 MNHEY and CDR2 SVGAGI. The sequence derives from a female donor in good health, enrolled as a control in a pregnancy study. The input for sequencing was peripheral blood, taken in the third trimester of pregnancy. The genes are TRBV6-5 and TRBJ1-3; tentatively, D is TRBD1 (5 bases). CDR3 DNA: TGTGCCAGCAGAGAGACAGAATCTGGAAACACCATATATTTT. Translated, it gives CASRETESGNTIYF.